The clone carrying this T cell receptor beta chain was seen a handful of times. The data originate from a study of blood T cell repertoires in COVID-19. Study in general: COVID-19 samples from acute and convalescent phases originated in the United States, Italy and Spain.

Enrollees, roughly 18 to 89 years old, lived in about two dozen US areas. Participant-reported clinical history was the basis for cohort assignment. The repertoire was sequenced with immunoSEQ multiplex PCR; TCRdb's copy has only in-frame clones and lacks some. The sample contains 200,000 to 250,000 clones, almost 90% of which appear only once. The V and J ends lost 1 base and 9 bases, in that order; junction bases with no gene match: 5. This CDR3 is 14 amino acids long. Germline V lookup: CDR1 SGHTA, CDR2 FQGTGA. Sequencing input: PBMCs or T cells enriched from blood (not recorded which). The sequence came from a woman aged 50 to 65 with acute COVID-19. The rearrangement joins TRBV7-3 to TRBJ2-1; 8 bases line up with TRBD2. CDR3 sequence (DNA): TGTGCCAGCAGCTTAAGGGGACTAGGCGGTGAGCAGTTCTTC. Residues: CASSLRGLGGEQFF.